One sample yielded the 30 T cell receptor beta chains listed below, sequenced in a study of CD8 T cells in Susac syndrome. Random hexamers were used to reverse transcribe roughly 0.5 to 1 ug of RNA. MiXCR was run by TCRdb on the immunoSEQ multiplex PCR reads, yielding one entry per CDR3 protein. The data show hundreds of thousands of distinct CDR3 sequences, approximately 94% seen once. Sample: CD4+ T cells from PBMCs. These receptors were collected from a human donor with Susac syndrome.

The rearrangement joins TRBV20-1 to TRBJ1-4; no definite D call. The germline V gene has CDR1 DFQATT and CDR2 SNEGSKA (reference sequence). The CDR3 contains 14 residues. The ends were cut back, 0 bases at V and 1 base at J, with 6 bases in the middle. The CDR3 nucleotides read TGCAGTGCTAGAGATAGGTTAACTAATGAAAAACTGTTTTTT. It yields the protein CSARDRLTNEKLFF.

V is TRBV5-5 and J is TRBJ1-2; D is undetermined. V lost 1 base, J lost 3 bases, and 7 bases lay in between. The CDR3 covers 13 residues. Per the germline V gene, CDR1 is SGHKS and CDR2 is YYEKEE (reference sequence). CDR3 protein: CASSLRSDYGYTF. The CDR3 DNA reads TGTGCCAGCAGCTTGAGGTCGGACTATGGCTACACCTTC.

The chain links TRBV7-2 to TRBJ2-3; D is possibly TRBD1 or TRBD2 (5 bases each). Per the germline V gene, CDR1 is SGHTA and CDR2 is FQGNSA. The CDR3 has 16 residues. V lost 1 base and J lost 0, with 11 bases in between. The CDR3 DNA is TGTGCCAGCAGCTTAGTAGGTGGGGGAAGCACAGATACGCAGTATTTT. It specifies CASSLVGGGSTDTQYF.

V gene TRBV11-2 combines with J gene TRBJ2-1; D unclear. From germline, CDR1 is SGHAT and CDR2 FQNNGV. Trimming cost V 2 bases and J 9 bases, with 14 bases left between them. The CDR3 runs 14 residues. CDR3 loop: CASSLKAYSGEQFF. In DNA, the CDR3 is TGTGCCAGCAGCTTAAAAGCGTACAGTGGTGAGCAGTTCTTC.

The chain uses TRBV30 and TRBJ1-3; possible D gene TRBD1, 5 bases. The germline V gene encodes CDR1 GTSNPN and CDR2 SVGIG (reference sequence). The CDR3 is 15 amino acids. The V and J ends lost 3 bases and 4 bases respectively, with 16 bases between them. CDR3 loop: CAWSVGLTVGNTIYF. The CDR3 DNA sequence: TGTGCCTGGAGCGTAGGATTGACAGTCGGAAACACCATATATTTT. The full variable domain, its missing parts supplied by reference TRBV30 and TRBJ1-3, is SQTIHQWPATLVQPVGSPLSLECTVEGTSNPNLYWYRQAAGRGLQLLFYSVGIGQISSEVPQNLSASRPQDRQFILSSKKLLLSDSGFYLCAWSVGLTVGNTIYFGEGSWLTVV.

V usage is TRBV12-3 or TRBV12-4 and J usage is TRBJ1-5; no definite D call. V lost 3 bases to trimming and J lost 1 base, with 7 bases between them. The CDR3 has 14 amino acids. The CDR3 sequence is CASSFGVSNQPQHF. The CDR3 bases are TGTGCCAGCAGTTTTGGTGTAAGCAATCAGCCCCAGCATTTT.

Only one count was recorded for this clonotype. The chain joins TRBV10-3 to TRBJ1-3, with 10 bases fitting TRBD1. CDR1 ENHRY and CDR2 SYGVKD come from the germline V gene. CDR3 length equals 16 residues. Unmatched junction bases numbered 5, after V lost 2 bases and J lost 4 bases. The CDR3 sequence is CAISEPGQGSGNTIYF. As DNA, the CDR3 is TGTGCCATCAGTGAGCCGGGACAGGGGTCGGGAAACACCATATATTTT.

CDR3 protein: CASSHEAGGVTDTQYF. CDR3 DNA: TGTGCCAGCAGCCACGAAGCGGGGGGGGTCACAGATACGCAGTATTTT. V and J are TRBV3-1 and TRBJ2-3; TRBD2 matches at 10 bases. Germline CDR1 and CDR2: LGHDT and YNNKEL (reference sequence). V was clipped by 3 bases and J by 2 bases; unmatched bases: 5. The CDR3 contains 16 residues.

CDR3 DNA: TGCGCCAGCAGCTCCCGAGGGGGCCCGACAGCTAGCACAGATACGCAGTATTTT. Amino acid sequence: CASSSRGGPTASTDTQYF. The chain recombines TRBV4-3 with TRBJ2-3, with TRBD1 identical over 7 bases. CDR3 length equals 18 residues. Per germline, CDR1 LGHNA and CDR2 YSLEER. V shed 5 bases, J shed 0 bases, and the junction held 14 bases outside the gene matches.

This clonotype was detected only a few times. The chain uses TRBV6-6 and TRBJ1-5; D is uncertain. The CDR3 extends over 13 amino acids. V was shortened by 0 bases and J by 5 bases, with 5 bases between the two germline ends. Germline V gives CDR1 MNHNY, CDR2 SVGAGI (reference sequence). The CDR3 loop is CASSYSTDQPQHF. CDR3 coding DNA: TGTGCCAGCAGTTACTCCACGGATCAGCCCCAGCATTTT.

The V call is TRBV5-1, the J call TRBJ2-2, with D possibly matching TRBD1 (6 bases). This CDR3 spans 15 amino acids. V lost 4 bases and J lost 6, with 16 bases in between. Germline V CDR1 and CDR2: SGHRS, YFSETQ. As DNA, the CDR3 is TGCGCCAGCAGCCTGAACAGGGTGGGAGCCGGGGAGCTGTTTTTT. Translation gives CASSLNRVGAGELFF.

The chain carries TRBV30 and TRBJ1-5, with D tentatively TRBD1 (5 bases). Trimming cost V 2 bases and J 5 bases, with 10 bases left between them. There are 13 residues in the CDR3. The germline V gene encodes CDR1 GTSNPN and CDR2 SVGIG (reference sequence). Here the CDR3 reads CAWSNGRDQPQHF. The DNA for the CDR3 is TGTGCCTGGAGTAACGGCAGGGATCAGCCCCAGCATTTT.

This rearrangement joins TRBV30 to TRBJ1-2; D is possibly TRBD1 (6 bases). The germline CDR1 and CDR2 sequences are GTSNPN and SVGIG (reference sequence). Trimming pared 5 bases from V and 8 bases from J, leaving 18 bases between. CDR3 length equals 13 residues. Here the CDR3 DNA reads TGTGCCTGGTGGGGGCGTCAGGGAGGGGGCTACACCTTC. This gives the protein CAWWGRQGGGYTF.

V and J are TRBV27 and TRBJ2-7; no firm D call. Trimming took off 5 bases at V and 2 bases at J, with 16 bases between the two ends. The CDR3 covers 15 residues. Germline CDR1 MNHEY, CDR2 SMNVEV (reference sequence). CDR3: CASSTRPGGTYEQYF. In nucleotides, the CDR3 is TGTGCCAGCAGTACCCGACCCGGCGGCACCTACGAGCAGTACTTC.

The chain has TRBV11-3 and TRBJ2-1; D is perhaps TRBD1 or TRBD2 (5 bases each). V was trimmed by 1 base and J by 6 bases, leaving 10 bases between them. This CDR3 has 14 residues. CDR1 and CDR2 from the germline V gene are SGHNT and YENEEA. Here the CDR3 reads CASSLVSGPNEQFF. DNA for the CDR3: TGTGCCAGCAGCTTAGTTTCGGGGCCCAATGAGCAGTTCTTC.

The chain links TRBV13 to TRBJ2-1, with 7 nucleotides matching TRBD1. This CDR3 spans 17 amino acids. After removal of 6 bases from V and 5 bases from J, the junction contained 16 bases not matched to a gene. Looked up from germline, CDR1 is PRHDT and CDR2 is FYEKMQ (reference sequence). The CDR3 here is CASRYTQGQKINNEQFF. CDR3 nucleotide sequence: TGTGCCAGCAGATATACACAGGGACAGAAAATAAACAATGAGCAGTTCTTC.

The chain couples TRBV20-1 to TRBJ2-5; D uncertain. This CDR3 region has 12 residues. The V gene lost 2 bases and the J gene lost 1 base, with 5 bases spanning the gap. The germline gives CDR1 DFQATT, CDR2 SNEGSKA (reference sequence). The CDR3 nucleotides read TGCAGTGCTAGACAGCCCCAAGAGACCCAGTACTTC. Translating it yields CSARQPQETQYF.

With respect to this clonotype: One end of the junction is discordant with germline, which a read error may explain. This chain uses TRBV6-2 or TRBV6-3 with TRBJ2-2; D uncertain. The CDR3 is 13 amino acids. Germline assignment: CDR1 MNHEY and CDR2 SVGEGT. The CDR3 sequence is CASSYSKTGELFF. In DNA, the CDR3 is TGTGCCAGCAGTTACTCGAAGACCGGGGAGCTGTTTTTT.

V and J are TRBV29-1 and TRBJ1-2, with 11 bases that match TRBD1. The CDR3 covers 14 residues. V trimming: 6 bases; J trimming: 4 bases; junction bases outside the gene matches: 7. The germline gives CDR1 SQVTM, CDR2 ANQGSEA. The CDR3 sequence: CSVDRTGGLYGYTF. CDR3 coding DNA: TGCAGCGTGGATAGGACAGGGGGCCTCTATGGCTACACCTTC. Drawing the rest from reference TRBV29-1 and TRBJ1-2, the complete variable domain is SAVISQKPSRDICQRGTSLTIQCQVDSQVTMMFWYRQQPGQSLTLIATANQGSEATYESGFVIDKFPISRPNLTFSTLTVSNMSPEDSSIYLCSVDRTGGLYGYTFGSGTRLTVV.

The chain uses TRBV6-5 and TRBJ1-2; 8 nucleotides match TRBD1. Trimming cost V 6 bases and J 8 bases; bases outside gene matches: 11. The germline V gene has CDR1 MNHEY and CDR2 SVGAGI. The CDR3 consists of 14 residues. CDR3 nucleotide sequence: TGTGCCAGCAGGCTACAGGGGGTAGAGCGGGGCTACACCTTC. This sequence encodes CASRLQGVERGYTF.

This clonotype was seen a single time. The chain uses TRBV11-2 and TRBJ1-5, with D possibly being TRBD1 (6 bases). Germline CDR1 is SGHAT and CDR2 is FQNNGV. The CDR3 contains 17 residues. Trimming took off 3 bases at V and 3 bases at J, with 18 bases between the two ends. The CDR3 loop reads CASSLTQIGGNNQPQHF. In DNA, the CDR3 is TGTGCCAGCAGCTTGACTCAGATAGGGGGTAACAATCAGCCCCAGCATTTT.

The genes are TRBV18 and TRBJ1-1; D is unclear. V lost 4 bases and J lost 3, with 15 bases in between. Germline V gene sequence: CDR1 KGHSH, CDR2 LQKENI. The CDR3 is 15 residues long. CDR3 region: CASSRLEEGHTEAFF. The CDR3 DNA reads as TGTGCCAGCTCACGCCTCGAGGAGGGCCACACTGAAGCTTTCTTT.

CDR3 protein: CASSLAGVGDTQYF. The CDR3 DNA reads TGTGCCAGCAGTCTAGCGGGGGTAGGGGATACGCAGTATTTT. J is TRBJ2-3 and V is TRBV6-2 or TRBV6-3; 10 bases align to TRBD2. V lost 5 bases to trimming and J lost 6 bases; unmatched junction nucleotides: 5. CDR1 and CDR2 from the germline V gene are MNHEY and SVGEGT. The CDR3 covers 14 residues.

The chain links TRBV20-1 to TRBJ1-2; maybe TRBD1 (6 bases). Germline V gives CDR1 DFQATT, CDR2 SNEGSKA (reference sequence). This CDR3 spans 16 amino acids. V lost 3 bases and J lost 3, with 20 bases in between. The CDR3 loop reads CSASSPTGPNYYGYTF. The CDR3 nucleotides are TGCAGTGCTAGTAGCCCAACAGGGCCTAATTACTATGGCTACACCTTC.

The chain is built from TRBV4-1 and TRBJ1-4; D unresolved. With 0 bases removed from V and 11 bases from J, the gap between germline ends came to 13 bases. CDR1 and CDR2 (germline): MGHRA, YSYEKL. The CDR3 is 14 amino acids. CDR3 DNA sequence: TGCGCCAGCAGCCAAGATGCCCGGCCAGAGAAACTGTTTTTT. This sequence encodes CASSQDARPEKLFF.

The CDR3 DNA is TGTGCCAGCAGCCTCGGACCACTCGCGGACTATGGCTACACCTTC. Amino acids: CASSLGPLADYGYTF. The chain recombines TRBV13 with TRBJ1-2; no firm D call. This CDR3 has 15 residues. Germline V CDR1 and CDR2: PRHDT, FYEKMQ (reference sequence). Deletions cut 5 bases from V and 3 bases from J, with 16 bases between.

Here the CDR3 DNA reads TGTGCCAGCAGGGAAATGCAGGGGGGGAGCTATGGCTACACCTTC. It yields the protein CASREMQGGSYGYTF. This sequence joins TRBV6-5 and TRBJ1-2, with 7 bases aligning to TRBD1. Per germline, CDR1 MNHEY and CDR2 SVGAGI. J gave up 4 bases and V 6 bases, and 11 bases lay outside the gene matches. The CDR3 consists of 15 residues.

The chain recombines TRBV30 with TRBJ1-4; D gene ambiguous. CDR3 length: 15 amino acids. Trimming stripped 4 bases from V and 4 bases from J, with 16 bases between. Looked up from germline, CDR1 is GTSNPN and CDR2 is SVGIG (reference sequence). CDR3 sequence reads: CAWTVPGGNNEKLFF. The CDR3 DNA is TGTGCCTGGACTGTACCAGGAGGGAATAATGAAAAACTGTTTTTT.

The chain recombines TRBV30 with TRBJ1-3; possible D gene TRBD1, 5 bases. Germline CDR1 and CDR2: GTSNPN and SVGIG (reference sequence). The CDR3 spans 16 residues. Trimming took off 0 bases at V and 0 bases at J, with 12 bases between the two ends. The CDR3 sequence is CAWSVGGRSSGNTIYF. Here the CDR3 DNA reads TGTGCCTGGAGTGTCGGGGGACGGAGCTCTGGAAACACCATATATTTT.

The rearrangement links TRBV6-1 to TRBJ2-7, with D unclear. This CDR3 region has 11 residues. V was shortened by 3 bases and J by 4 bases, with 4 bases between the two germline ends. Germline V gene lookup returns CDR1 MNHNS and CDR2 SASEGT. The CDR3 bases are TGTGCCAGCAGTGAGGGGTACGAGCAGTACTTC. Its protein product is CASSEGYEQYF.